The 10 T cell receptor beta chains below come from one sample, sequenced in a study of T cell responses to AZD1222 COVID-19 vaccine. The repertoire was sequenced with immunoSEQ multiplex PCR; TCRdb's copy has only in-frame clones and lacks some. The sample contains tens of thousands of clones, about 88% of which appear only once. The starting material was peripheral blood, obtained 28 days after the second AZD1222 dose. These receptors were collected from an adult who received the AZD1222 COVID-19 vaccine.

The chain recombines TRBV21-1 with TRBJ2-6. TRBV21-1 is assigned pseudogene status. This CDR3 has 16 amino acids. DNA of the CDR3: TGTGCCAGCAGCAAAGATCTGAACTCTGGGGCCAACGTCCTGACTTTC. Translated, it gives CASSKDLNSGANVLTF.

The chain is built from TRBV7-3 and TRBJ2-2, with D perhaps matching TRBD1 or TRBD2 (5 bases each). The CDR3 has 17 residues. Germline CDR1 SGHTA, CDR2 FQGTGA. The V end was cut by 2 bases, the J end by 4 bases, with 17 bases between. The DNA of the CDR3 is TGTGCCAGCAGCTTATCTTCAGGGAGCGGCGGCACCGGGGAGCTGTTTTTT. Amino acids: CASSLSSGSGGTGELFF.

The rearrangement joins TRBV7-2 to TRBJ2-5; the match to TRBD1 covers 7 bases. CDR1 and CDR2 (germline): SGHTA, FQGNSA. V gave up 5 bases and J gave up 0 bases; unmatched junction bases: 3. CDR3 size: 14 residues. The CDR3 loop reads CASSQGGYQETQYF. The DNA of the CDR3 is TGTGCCAGCAGCCAAGGGGGCTACCAAGAGACCCAGTACTTC.

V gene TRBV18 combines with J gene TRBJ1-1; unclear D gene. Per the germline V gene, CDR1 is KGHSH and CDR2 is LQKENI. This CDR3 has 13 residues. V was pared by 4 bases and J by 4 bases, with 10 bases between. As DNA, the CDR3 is TGTGCCAGCTCACTCAACAGCCGCACTGAAGCTTTCTTT. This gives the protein CASSLNSRTEAFF.

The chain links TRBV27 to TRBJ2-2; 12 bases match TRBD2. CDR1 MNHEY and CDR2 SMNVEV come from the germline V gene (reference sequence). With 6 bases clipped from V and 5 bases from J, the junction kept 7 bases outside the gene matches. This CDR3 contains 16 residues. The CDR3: CASSLAGGPRTGELFF. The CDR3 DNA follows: TGTGCCAGCAGCCTAGCGGGAGGGCCTCGAACCGGGGAGCTGTTTTTT.

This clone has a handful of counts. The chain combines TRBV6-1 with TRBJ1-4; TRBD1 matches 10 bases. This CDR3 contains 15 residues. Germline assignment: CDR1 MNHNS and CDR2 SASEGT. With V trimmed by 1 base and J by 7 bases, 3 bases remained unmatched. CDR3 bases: TGTGCCAGCAGTGAAGGGGGGACAGGGGCTGAAAAACTGTTTTTT. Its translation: CASSEGGTGAEKLFF.

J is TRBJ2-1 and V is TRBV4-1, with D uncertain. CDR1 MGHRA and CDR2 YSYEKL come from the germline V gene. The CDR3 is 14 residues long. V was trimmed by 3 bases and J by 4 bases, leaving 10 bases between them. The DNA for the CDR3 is TGCGCCAGCAGCCAGCCGGACGGTTACAATGAGCAGTTCTTC. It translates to CASSQPDGYNEQFF.

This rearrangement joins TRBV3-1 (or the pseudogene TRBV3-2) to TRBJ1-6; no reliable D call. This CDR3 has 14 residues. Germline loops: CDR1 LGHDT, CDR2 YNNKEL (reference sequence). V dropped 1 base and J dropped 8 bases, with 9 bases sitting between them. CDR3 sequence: CASSQGTTDSPLHF. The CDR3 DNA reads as TGTGCCAGCAGCCAAGGGACCACGGATTCACCCCTCCACTTT.

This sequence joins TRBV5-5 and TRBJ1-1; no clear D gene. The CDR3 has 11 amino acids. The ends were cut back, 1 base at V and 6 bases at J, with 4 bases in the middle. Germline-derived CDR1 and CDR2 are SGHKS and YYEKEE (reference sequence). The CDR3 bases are TGTGCCAGCAGCTTGTGGGCTGAAGCTTTCTTT. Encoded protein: CASSLWAEAFF.

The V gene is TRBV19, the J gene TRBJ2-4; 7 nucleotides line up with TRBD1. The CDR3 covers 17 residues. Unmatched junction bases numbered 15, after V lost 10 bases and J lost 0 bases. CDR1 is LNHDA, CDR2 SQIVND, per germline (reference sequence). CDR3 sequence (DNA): TGTGCCACCCGGGACAGCATTACGACGGTAGCCAAAAACATTCAGTACTTC. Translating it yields CATRDSITTVAKNIQYF.